There are many counts of the clone carrying this T cell receptor (beta chain). Its matching antigen is unknown. These data belong to a study of T cells in Graves' hyperthyroidism and ophthalmopathy. Whole-study findings and limits: Ophthalmopathy was predicted by the model a median of roughly 6.6 months ahead of onset.

The CDR3 extends over 15 amino acids. The V gene's germline CDR1 is SGHAT and CDR2 FQNNGV. V was clipped by 5 bases and J by 9 bases; unmatched bases: 13. Patients between 18 and 65 years old had hyperthyroidism, newly diagnosed and lasting under 2 months. Diagnostic assessment was based on clinical symptoms, serum thyroxine and TRAb, thyroid ultrasound and orbital computed tomography. Template material for amplifying TCR beta CDR3 regions consisted of RNA transcripts. The HTBI set primed first-round TCR CDR3 RT-PCR. In TCRdb, the multiplex PCR reads were re-called with MiXCR into one record per CDR3 protein. The table records approximately 620,000 distinct CDR3 sequences, about 15% of them present only once.

The TCR comes from a woman aged 25 to 39 with Graves' hyperthyroidism that later progressed to Graves' ophthalmopathy. The chain couples TRBV11-2 to TRBJ2-1; TRBD1 matches 7 bases. Input material: blood. The CDR3 nucleotides read TGTGCCAGCAGCCCCTTGCTCCAGGGGGTCGGTGAGCAGTTCTTC. Its protein is CASSPLLQGVGEQFF.